The TCR beta chain described here comes from a study of control samples from healthy donors and cancer patients. Sequencing used immunoSEQ multiplex PCR; TCRdb keeps in-frame clones, though not all of them. The sample lists about 170,000 clones, 85% to 95% occurring once. The CDR3 is made up of 16 amino acids. Trimming took 0 bases from V and 5 from J; bases not matched to a gene: 8. Germline loops: CDR1 LNHNV, CDR2 YYDKDF (reference sequence). Material for sequencing was blood. This sequence was found in a woman aged 60-75 years in good health. V and J are TRBV15 and TRBJ2-5, with TRBD2 identical over 8 bases. The CDR3 sequence: CATSRDRAGAGETQYF. CDR3 DNA: TGTGCCACCAGCAGAGATCGAGCGGGGGCCGGGGAGACCCAGTACTTC.